The rows below give T cell receptor beta chains drawn from one sample of a study of CXCR3-negative and CXCR3-positive naive CD8 T cells. With the 5' RACE reads reprocessed, TCRdb shows one record per CDR3 protein and no DNA. The sample data list 150,000 or so distinct CDR3 sequences. The sample comprised naive CXCR3+ CD8+ T cells from blood. These TCRs come from a human donor in good health. Some clones in this sample may be carry-over from other donors' samples. Both conserved end residues are part of each CDR3.

>TRBJ1-1|TRBV7-9
CASTQGAGTEAFF
>TRBJ1-2|TRBV29-1
CSVMDRGNFGYTF
>TRBJ2-7|TRBV28
CASSLRQGWAYEQYF
>TRBJ2-3|TRBV5-5
CASSLLADGGDTQYF
>TRBJ2-2|TRBV4-1
CASSQWVGTEVNTGELFF
>TRBJ2-7|TRBV10-3
CAIRGQGSEQYF
>TRBJ2-7|TRBV29-1
CSVEAGLPYEQYF
>TRBJ2-1|TRBV10-3
CAISEMTSLNEQFF
>TRBJ2-7|TRBV7-6
CASSRGEGYEQYF
>TRBJ1-6|TRBV7-9
CASSLLVRTGIIEYNSPLHF
>TRBJ2-7|TRBV20-1
CSARTDRAVYEQYF
>TRBJ1-2|TRBV14
CASSHISGLEDGYTF
>TRBJ2-4|TRBV2
CASSEESGRALNIQYF
>TRBJ1-1|TRBV5-6
CASSPYAGGGRTEAFF
>TRBJ1-5|TRBV25-1
CASGTGTVQPQHF
>TRBJ1-1|TRBV28
CASSLYPTGQEAFF
>TRBJ2-7|TRBV27
CATAWSGGYEKYF
>TRBJ2-5|TRBV29-1
CSVELQGLAGVRETQYF
>TRBJ2-2|TRBV4-1
CASSHDPLGAGELFF
>TRBJ2-5|TRBV11-2
CASSLEASGQETQYF
>TRBJ2-7|TRBV6-5
CASSYSTGERHEQYF
>TRBJ2-5|TRBV9
CASSPQLTQETQYF
>TRBJ2-1|TRBV4-1
CASSQSDRVLNEQFF